Described below is a single TCR beta chain sequence and its context. Its antigen is still unknown. This sample was included in a study of spatial heterogeneity in lung cancer. At the level of the study: Among detected sequences, beta-chain ones consistently exceeded alpha-chain ones in number. Study results and caveats: Tumors with more nonsynonymous mutations had more expanded intratumoral alpha and beta TCRs.

Trimming shortened V by 4 bases and J by 2 bases, and 14 bases separated the two germline ends. Germline CDR1 SGHRS, CDR2 YFSETQ. This CDR3 is 15 amino acids long. Documented time point: sample taken at primary tumor resection. Donors were roughly 70 untreated early-stage non-small cell lung cancer patients. Researchers sequenced whole RNA taken from tumor, nontumor lung or frozen PBMC without sorting. Each TCR cDNA molecule carried a unique molecular identifier. TCRdb recomputed calls from the 5' RACE reads with MiXCR, one row per CDR3 protein. The sample records 25,000 to 30,000 distinct CDR3 sequences, more than 5.5% being singletons.

The chain is built from TRBV5-1 and TRBJ2-3, with a weak D call TRBD1 (5 bases). The input for sequencing was lung tumor tissue, taken at surgery. The source is a male donor with early-stage non-small cell lung cancer. In DNA form, the CDR3 reads TGCGCCAGCAGCGAAGAACCGACAGTCACAGATACGCAGTATTTT. As protein: CASSEEPTVTDTQYF.